The rows below give T cell receptor beta chains drawn from one sample of a study of PD-L1 blockade in urothelial cancer. Libraries were prepared by immunoSEQ multiplex PCR; TCRdb keeps only in-frame clonotypes and omits some of them. This sample has tens of thousands of clones, with 65% to 85% found just once. The sample in question was PBMCs, obtained around atezolizumab (anti-PD-L1) treatment. The receptors were sampled from a woman aged 70-85 years with urothelial cancer. Both conserved end residues are part of each CDR3.

cdr3_length | v_call | cdr3_aa
17 | TRBV18 | CASSPSGGAAMNTEAFF
13 | TRBV7-2 | CASSLDRSYEQYF
16 | TRBV5-5 | CASSVTTGGVDQPQHF
16 | TRBV11-2 | CASSPRLAGLYNEQFF
17 | TRBV7-8 | CASSFRQAHATNEKLFF
20 | TRBV5-1 | CASSLHPGLAGGPGTDTQYF
15 | TRBV21-1 | CARPRTLAATETQYF
14 | TRBV5-6 | CASSLIRGDYGYTF
15 | TRBV30 | CAWSVRESLQTEAFF
19 | TRBV5-8 | CASSFGLAGGPSGANVLTF
16 | TRBV7-3 | CASSLTSGGPTDTQYF
13 | TRBV27 | CASSPTGVETQYF
14 | TRBV2 | CASSGLAGVNEQFF
14 | TRBV7-3 | CASSLRGEHGELFF
13 | TRBV30 | CAWSVLTGSGYTF
16 | TRBV14 | CASSQERFSSTDTQYF
15 | TRBV5-1 | CASRQVTGPSYEQYF